The clone carrying this T cell receptor beta chain was counted many times. The antigen remains undetermined. CDR1 and CDR2 from the germline V gene are LNHDA and SQIVND (reference sequence). The CDR3 contains 14 residues. V trimming: 7 bases; J trimming: 6 bases; junction bases outside the gene matches: 11. TCRdb reanalysed the 5' RACE reads using MiXCR and keeps one entry per CDR3 protein. The sample has under 350,000 distinct CDR3 sequences; over 4% are singletons. The sample originates from a study of T cells after yellow fever vaccination. Regarding the study as a whole: Repertoires obtained by FACS sorting could include abundant clonotypes that entered as contaminants from the bulk population. In post-booster samples, most primary-vaccination clones reappeared (about 95% CD4, approximately 91% CD8).

The source was PBMCs, collected 5 days after the yellow fever booster vaccination. This receptor was taken from a man between 18 and 29 years old who received the YFV17D yellow fever vaccine. This sequence joins TRBV19 and TRBJ1-1; 7 bases are shared with TRBD1. CDR3 residues: CASKREGALAEAFF. The CDR3 coding sequence is TGTGCCAGTAAACGGGAGGGGGCATTGGCTGAAGCTTTCTTT. Full variable domain (missing parts from reference TRBV19 and TRBJ1-1): DGGITQSPKYLFRKEGQNVTLSCEQNLNHDAMYWYRQDPGQGLRLIYYSQIVNDFQKGDIAEGYSVSREKKESFPLTVTSAQKNPTAFYLCASKREGALAEAFFGQGTRLTVV.